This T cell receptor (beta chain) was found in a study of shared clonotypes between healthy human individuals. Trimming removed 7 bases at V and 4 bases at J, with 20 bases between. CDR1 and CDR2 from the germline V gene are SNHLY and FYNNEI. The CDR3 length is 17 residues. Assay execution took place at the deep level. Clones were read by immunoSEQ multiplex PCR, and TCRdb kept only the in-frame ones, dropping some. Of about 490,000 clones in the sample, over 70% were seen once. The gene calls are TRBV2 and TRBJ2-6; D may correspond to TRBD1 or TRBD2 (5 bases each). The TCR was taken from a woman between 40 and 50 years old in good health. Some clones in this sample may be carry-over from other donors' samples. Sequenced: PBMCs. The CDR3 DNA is TGTGCCAGCACCTCCACGGGGCAGTCTCTGGGGGCCAACGTCCTGACTTTC. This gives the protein CASTSTGQSLGANVLTF.